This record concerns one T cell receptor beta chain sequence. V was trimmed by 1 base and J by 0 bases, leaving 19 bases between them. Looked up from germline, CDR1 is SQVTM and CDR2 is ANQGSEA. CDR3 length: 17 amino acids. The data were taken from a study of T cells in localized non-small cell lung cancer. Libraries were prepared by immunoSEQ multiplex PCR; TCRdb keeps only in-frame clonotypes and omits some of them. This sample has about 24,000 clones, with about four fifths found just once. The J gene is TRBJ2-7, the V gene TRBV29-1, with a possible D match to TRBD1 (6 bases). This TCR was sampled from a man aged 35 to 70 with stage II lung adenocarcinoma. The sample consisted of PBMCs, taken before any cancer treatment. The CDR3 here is CSVEGRSGTFTSYEQYF. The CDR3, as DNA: TGCAGCGTTGAAGGTCGCTCCGGGACATTCACCTCCTACGAGCAGTACTTC.